This is a list of T cell receptor beta chains from one sample in a study of blood T cell repertoires in COVID-19. Repertoires were generated with immunoSEQ multiplex PCR, while TCRdb's copy carries only in-frame clones and drops some. This table has over 85,000 clones, around 79% appearing once. The sample was peripheral blood. Source of these receptors: an elderly woman with active or convalescent COVID-19. Each CDR3 is given with its conserved first and last residue. Fields, in order: V gene, J gene, D gene, clone size, CDR3 DNA, CDR3 protein. The D gene is left open where the match is weak. Clone size, where shown, is once, few, many, or a class for clones that have expanded.

V: TRBV5-4
J: TRBJ1-1
D: NA
size: once
DNA: TGTGCCAGCAGCTATGCAAACAGGGATACTGAAGCTTTCTTT
CDR3: CASSYANRDTEAFF

V: TRBV4-2
J: TRBJ2-1
D: NA
size: NA
DNA: TGTGCCAGCAGCCACGCCTCTACGGGATCCTACAATGAGCAGTTCTTC
CDR3: CASSHASTGSYNEQFF

V: TRBV18
J: TRBJ2-1
D: NA
size: few
DNA: TGTGCCAGCTCACCACCTAGCCGACTCAATGTTCCGTTCTTC
CDR3: CASSPPSRLNVPFF

V: TRBV27
J: TRBJ1-1
D: NA
size: NA
DNA: TGTGCCAGCAGTTTTAGTCGGGGGGCTGAAGCTTTCTTT
CDR3: CASSFSRGAEAFF

V: TRBV6-2/TRBV6-3
J: TRBJ1-2
D: NA
size: NA
DNA: TGTGCCAGCAGCCCTACCCGGTCTAACTATGGCTACACCTTC
CDR3: CASSPTRSNYGYTF

V: TRBV7-6
J: TRBJ2-7
D: NA
size: few
DNA: TGTGCCAGCAGCTCCAGGGGTTACGAGCAGTACTTC
CDR3: CASSSRGYEQYF

V: TRBV5-1
J: TRBJ2-2
D: TRBD2
size: NA
DNA: TGCGCCAGCAGCATGCGGACTAGCGGGATCGGAACCGGGGAGCTGTTTTTT
CDR3: CASSMRTSGIGTGELFF

V: TRBV6-6
J: TRBJ2-1
D: TRBD2
size: many
DNA: TGTGCCAGCAGCGCTCACCCTAGCGGGAGCAACAATGAGCAGTTCTTC
CDR3: CASSAHPSGSNNEQFF

V: TRBV5-1
J: TRBJ1-2
D: TRBD1
size: NA
DNA: TGCGCCAGCAGCTTGCAGGGGGCCTATGGCTACACCTTC
CDR3: CASSLQGAYGYTF

V: TRBV2
J: TRBJ1-5
D: TRBD1
size: NA
DNA: TGTGCCAGTGGGGGACAGAGGAATCAGCCCCAGCATTTT
CDR3: CASGGQRNQPQHF

V: TRBV6-6
J: TRBJ1-2
D: TRBD1
size: NA
DNA: TGTGCCAGCCAGTCAGGACAGGGTCCTTCCTACACCTTC
CDR3: CASQSGQGPSYTF

V: TRBV6-5
J: TRBJ1-2
D: NA
size: once
DNA: TGTGCCAGCAACCCCGGGACAAACTATGGCTACACCTTC
CDR3: CASNPGTNYGYTF

V: TRBV5-4
J: TRBJ2-3
D: TRBD2
size: NA
DNA: TGTGCCAGCAGACCCGGACTAGCGGGAGTTATAGATACGCAGTATTTT
CDR3: CASRPGLAGVIDTQYF

V: TRBV12-5
J: TRBJ2-5
D: NA
size: NA
DNA: TGTGCTAGTGGTCCAGAGGGGAGGGAGACCCAGTACTTC
CDR3: CASGPEGRETQYF

V: TRBV5-1
J: TRBJ2-5
D: NA
size: few
DNA: TGCGCCAGCAGGGAGGAAGAGACCCAGTACTTC
CDR3: CASREEETQYF

V: TRBV4-2
J: TRBJ2-5
D: NA
size: NA
DNA: TGTGCCAGCAGTCCTCAAGGTGGGAGCTATGGAGGCCAAGAGACCCAGTACTTC
CDR3: CASSPQGGSYGGQETQYF

V: TRBV4-2
J: TRBJ2-7
D: TRBD2
size: few
DNA: TGTGCCAGCAGCCAAGTCGTGGGAGGGCCGGGTGAGCAGTACTTC
CDR3: CASSQVVGGPGEQYF

V: TRBV11-2
J: TRBJ1-4
D: NA
size: NA
DNA: TGTGCCAGCAGCTTAGGTGGGGGGGAAGGAGGTGAAAAACTGTTTTTT
CDR3: CASSLGGGEGGEKLFF

V: TRBV15
J: TRBJ1-2
D: NA
size: NA
DNA: TGTGCCACCAGCAGAGATTCGGCGGACTATGGCTACACCTTC
CDR3: CATSRDSADYGYTF

V: TRBV4-2
J: TRBJ2-3
D: NA
size: once
DNA: TGTGCCAGCAGCCCTTTGATGATAGCGTATAGCACAGATACGCAGTATTTT
CDR3: CASSPLMIAYSTDTQYF

V: TRBV12-3/TRBV12-4
J: TRBJ2-5
D: NA
size: few
DNA: TGTGCCAGCAGTTTTGTAGCTCAAGAGACCCAGTACTTC
CDR3: CASSFVAQETQYF

V: TRBV4-2
J: TRBJ2-7
D: TRBD1
size: NA
DNA: TGTGCCAGCAGCCCAACCCCCGGGACAGAGGCAGGTGAGCAGTACTTC
CDR3: CASSPTPGTEAGEQYF

V: TRBV18
J: TRBJ2-7
D: TRBD2
size: NA
DNA: TGTGCCAGCTCACAGAGCAGCGGGATCGAATACGAGCAGTACTTC
CDR3: CASSQSSGIEYEQYF

V: TRBV18
J: TRBJ2-2
D: TRBD1
size: NA
DNA: TGTGCCAGCTCAACCCGACAGGGTGACACCGGGGAGCTGTTTTTT
CDR3: CASSTRQGDTGELFF

V: TRBV6-4
J: TRBJ1-1
D: NA
size: NA
DNA: TGTGCCAGCAGTGACCGGGGGGAGTCAGGTGTGAACACTGAAGCTTTCTTT
CDR3: CASSDRGESGVNTEAFF

V: TRBV5-1
J: TRBJ2-3
D: TRBD2
size: NA
DNA: TGCGCCAGCAGCTCTCTAGCGGGAGTAGCAGATACGCAGTATTTT
CDR3: CASSSLAGVADTQYF

V: TRBV9
J: TRBJ1-3
D: NA
size: once
DNA: TGTGCCAGCAGCTTGACGACAGAAGGAAACACCATATATTTT
CDR3: CASSLTTEGNTIYF

V: TRBV2
J: TRBJ2-7
D: TRBD2
size: NA
DNA: TGTGCCAGCAGGAAGGCCCTAGCGGGAGAAAGCGAGCAGTACTTC
CDR3: CASRKALAGESEQYF

V: TRBV29-1
J: TRBJ2-3
D: NA
size: NA
DNA: TGCAGCGTTGAAGAAGTTAGCCTTCCCACAGATACGCAGTATTTT
CDR3: CSVEEVSLPTDTQYF

V: TRBV18
J: TRBJ2-7
D: TRBD1
size: NA
DNA: TGTGCCAGCTCAACGCGGACAGGGGCTAGCGAGCAGTACTTC
CDR3: CASSTRTGASEQYF

V: TRBV5-1
J: TRBJ2-5
D: NA
size: NA
DNA: TGCGCCAGCAGCTTAGGCGGGACGCAAGAGACCCAGTACTTC
CDR3: CASSLGGTQETQYF

V: TRBV6-6
J: TRBJ1-4
D: NA
size: NA
DNA: TGTGCCAGCAGTTATGCGGGAATTGAAAAACTGTTTTTT
CDR3: CASSYAGIEKLFF

V: TRBV6-5
J: TRBJ2-5
D: TRBD2
size: NA
DNA: TGTGCCAGCAGTTACTCGAATCCTAGCGGGCTTGGGACCCAGTACTTC
CDR3: CASSYSNPSGLGTQYF

V: TRBV4-2
J: TRBJ2-7
D: TRBD1
size: NA
DNA: TGTGCCAGCAGCCAACGAGACAGGGGGTACTACGAGCAGTACTTC
CDR3: CASSQRDRGYYEQYF

V: TRBV3-1/TRBV3-2
J: TRBJ2-2
D: TRBD2
size: NA
DNA: TGTGCCAGCAGCTCACCGGGACTAGCGGGGGGGGAGCTGTTTTTT
CDR3: CASSSPGLAGGELFF

V: TRBV9
J: TRBJ1-3
D: NA
size: NA
DNA: TGTGCCAGCAGGAGGCAGGGTGGAAACACCATATATTTT
CDR3: CASRRQGGNTIYF

V: TRBV3-1/TRBV3-2
J: TRBJ2-5
D: TRBD1
size: NA
DNA: TGTGCCAGCAGCCCACCTTGGGACAGGGGTTTTTCAGAGACCCAGTACTTC
CDR3: CASSPPWDRGFSETQYF

V: TRBV4-1
J: TRBJ2-5
D: NA
size: NA
DNA: TGCGCCAGCAGCCTTCTCAGGGCAGAGACCCAGTACTTC
CDR3: CASSLLRAETQYF

V: TRBV12-1
J: TRBJ1-2
D: NA
size: NA
DNA: TGTGCCCACTCCCACCCTAACTATGGCTACACCTTC
CDR3: CAHSHPNYGYTF

V: TRBV18
J: TRBJ2-7
D: TRBD1
size: NA
DNA: TGTGCCAGCTCACCGGGACAGGCCACCTACGAGCAGTACTTC
CDR3: CASSPGQATYEQYF

V: TRBV9
J: TRBJ1-2
D: NA
size: NA
DNA: TGTGCCAGCAGGGGGGGGACCGTTAACTATGGCTACACCTTC
CDR3: CASRGGTVNYGYTF

V: TRBV5-1
J: TRBJ1-1
D: NA
size: few
DNA: TGCGCCAGCAGCTTGGACAGGGCCACTGAAGCTTTCTTT
CDR3: CASSLDRATEAFF

V: TRBV11-3
J: TRBJ1-2
D: NA
size: NA
DNA: TGTGCCAGCAGCTTACAGGGGAACTATGGCTACACCTTC
CDR3: CASSLQGNYGYTF

V: TRBV10-3
J: TRBJ2-1
D: NA
size: NA
DNA: TGTGCCATCAGTGATGTTTGGACTATCGGCAACAATGAGCAGTTCTTC
CDR3: CAISDVWTIGNNEQFF

V: TRBV12-3/TRBV12-4
J: TRBJ1-5
D: NA
size: NA
DNA: TGTGCCAGCAGTTTGTTAGAGAATCAGCCCCAGCATTTT
CDR3: CASSLLENQPQHF

V: TRBV6-5
J: TRBJ2-7
D: TRBD1
size: NA
DNA: TGTGCCAGCAGGAAAGGGACAGGGGCCACCTACGAGCAGTACTTC
CDR3: CASRKGTGATYEQYF

V: TRBV2
J: TRBJ1-2
D: TRBD1
size: NA
DNA: TGTGCCAGCAGTCCGGGACAGGGGTCTGGCTACACCTTC
CDR3: CASSPGQGSGYTF

V: TRBV7-2
J: TRBJ2-6
D: TRBD2
size: NA
DNA: TGTGCCAGCAGCCCGGTGGGGGGGGCTGGGGCCAACGTCCTGACTTTC
CDR3: CASSPVGGAGANVLTF

V: TRBV5-6
J: TRBJ1-6
D: NA
size: few
DNA: TGTGCCAGCAGCTTGACGGCAGGGAGGGATTCACCCCTCCACTTT
CDR3: CASSLTAGRDSPLHF

V: TRBV7-9
J: TRBJ1-4
D: NA
size: NA
DNA: TGTGCCAGCAGCTTAGCGCGGGGGACCCATAATGAAAAACTGTTTTTT
CDR3: CASSLARGTHNEKLFF

V: TRBV5-1
J: TRBJ2-1
D: TRBD2
size: NA
DNA: TGCGCCAGCAGCCCTAGCGGAGGCTTATACAATGAGCAGTTCTTC
CDR3: CASSPSGGLYNEQFF

V: TRBV5-6
J: TRBJ2-5
D: NA
size: NA
DNA: TGTGCCAGCAGCCTTCGCCAGGGGACAGAGACCCAGTACTTC
CDR3: CASSLRQGTETQYF

V: TRBV27
J: TRBJ1-2
D: TRBD1
size: NA
DNA: TGTGCCAGCAGTTCCGGACAGGGGGCAGATGGCTACACCTTC
CDR3: CASSSGQGADGYTF

V: TRBV10-1
J: TRBJ1-2
D: NA
size: NA
DNA: TGCGCCAGCAGTGAGTCGGGCAGGGCCGGAATTGGTGGCTACACCTTC
CDR3: CASSESGRAGIGGYTF

V: TRBV15
J: TRBJ1-1
D: NA
size: NA
DNA: TGTGCCACCAGCAGAGATAGGCCGGGAACTGAAGCTTTCTTT
CDR3: CATSRDRPGTEAFF